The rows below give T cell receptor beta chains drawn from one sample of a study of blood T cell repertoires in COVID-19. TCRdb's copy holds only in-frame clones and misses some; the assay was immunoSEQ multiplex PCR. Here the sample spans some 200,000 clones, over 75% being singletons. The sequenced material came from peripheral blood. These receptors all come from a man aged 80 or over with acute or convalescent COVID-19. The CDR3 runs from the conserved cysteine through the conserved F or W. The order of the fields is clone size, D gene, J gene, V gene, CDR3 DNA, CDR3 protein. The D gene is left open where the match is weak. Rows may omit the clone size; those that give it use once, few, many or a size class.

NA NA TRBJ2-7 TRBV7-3 TGTGCCAGCAGCCGAGTGGGACCAGGGGCCGAGCAGTACTTC CASSRVGPGAEQYF
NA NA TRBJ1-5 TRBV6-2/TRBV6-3 TGTGCCAGCAGTACCCGGACAGCTTCGGGTTATAGCAATCAGCCCCAGCATTTT CASSTRTASGYSNQPQHF
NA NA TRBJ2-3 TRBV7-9 TGTGCCAGCAGCAAGGGGTTCTCTAGCACAGATACGCAGTATTTT CASSKGFSSTDTQYF
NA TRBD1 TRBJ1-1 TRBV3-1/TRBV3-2 TGTGCCAGCAGCCCACCCCAGGACAGGCTTTTATACACTGAAGCTTTCTTT CASSPPQDRLLYTEAFF
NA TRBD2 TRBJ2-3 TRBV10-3 TGTGCCATCAGTGAGTCGAGCGGGAGGACAGATACGCAGTATTTT CAISESSGRTDTQYF
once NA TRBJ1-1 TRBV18 TGTGCCAGCTCACCACGTGGGGTCCCCCGAGGGAGGACTGAAGCTTTCTTT CASSPRGVPRGRTEAFF
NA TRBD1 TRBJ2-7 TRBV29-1 TGCAGCGTTGCGCGGCAGGGGGTTAACGAGCAGTACTTC CSVARQGVNEQYF
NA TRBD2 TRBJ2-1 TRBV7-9 TGTGCCAGCAGCTTATGGCCTAGCGGGAGGGGGTGGAATGAGCAGTTCTTC CASSLWPSGRGWNEQFF
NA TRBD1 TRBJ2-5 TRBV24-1 TGTGCCACCAGTGATTTTGGGACAGGGGAAGAGACCCAGTACTTC CATSDFGTGEETQYF
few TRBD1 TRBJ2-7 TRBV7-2 TGTGCCAGCAGCACCGGGACAGACGAGCAGTACTTC CASSTGTDEQYF
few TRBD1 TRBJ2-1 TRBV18 TGTGCCAGCTCACCGACAGGGGTCTACAATGAGCAGTTCTTC CASSPTGVYNEQFF
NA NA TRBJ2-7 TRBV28 TGTGCCAGCAGTTTAGCAGGGTTGGTCGAGCAGTACTTC CASSLAGLVEQYF
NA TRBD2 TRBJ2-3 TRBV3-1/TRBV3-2 TGTGCCAGCAGCCAAGGACTAGCGGGAGGGCCAGATACGCAGTATTTT CASSQGLAGGPDTQYF
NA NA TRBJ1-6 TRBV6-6 TGTGCCAGCAGTCTGAGGGTCGAGAGCTCCTATAATTCACCCCTCCACTTT CASSLRVESSYNSPLHF
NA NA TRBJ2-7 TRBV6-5 TGTGCCAGCAACAAGGGCGGGGAAAGCTCCTACGAGCAGTACTTC CASNKGGESSYEQYF
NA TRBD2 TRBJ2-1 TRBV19 TGTGCCAGTAGTATGTCCGGACAAGCGGGAGTGTTCGAGCAGTTCTTC CASSMSGQAGVFEQFF
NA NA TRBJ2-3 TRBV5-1 TGCGCCAGCAAAAGCGGCACAGATACGCAGTATTTT CASKSGTDTQYF
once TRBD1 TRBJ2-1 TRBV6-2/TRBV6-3 TGTGCCAGCAGTAAGGGGACAGGGGGGCAAAATGAGCAGTTCTTC CASSKGTGGQNEQFF
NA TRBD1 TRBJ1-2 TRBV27 TGTGCCAGCAGTTGGTCCCGGGACAGGACGGTCTATGGCTACACCTTC CASSWSRDRTVYGYTF
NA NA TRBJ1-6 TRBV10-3 TGTGCCATCAGTGGAAACTCCGGGGATGAATCCCTCCACTTT CAISGNSGDESLHF
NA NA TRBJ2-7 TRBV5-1 TGCGCCAGCAGCTTGGGAACTAGTGGGTACGAGCAGTACTTC CASSLGTSGYEQYF
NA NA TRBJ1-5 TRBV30 TGTGCCTGGAGTCCAGGGAACAATCAGCCCCAGCATTTT CAWSPGNNQPQHF
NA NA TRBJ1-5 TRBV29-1 TGCAGCGCCACGGAGGGCGGCAATCAGCCCCAGCATTTT CSATEGGNQPQHF
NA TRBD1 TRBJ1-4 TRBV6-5 TGTGCCAGCAGTACCGGGACAGTATTGTTTTTT CASSTGTVLFF
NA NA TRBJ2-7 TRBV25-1 TGTGCCAGCAGGAGTCAGGCAAACGTTGAGCAGTACTTC CASRSQANVEQYF
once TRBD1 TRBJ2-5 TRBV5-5 TGTGCCAGCGCAGGGGGTGGGGAGACCCAGTACTTC CASAGGGETQYF
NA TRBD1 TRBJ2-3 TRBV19 TGTGCCAGTAGTCAAGGGACAGGGGTCGGCACAGATACGCAGTATTTT CASSQGTGVGTDTQYF
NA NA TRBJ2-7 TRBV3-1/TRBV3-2 TGTGCCAGCAGCCAAGACAGGGTAGCATACTTC CASSQDRVAYF
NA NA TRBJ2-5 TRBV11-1 TGTGCCAGCAGGGGCGGAAACAGGAACCAAGAGACCCAGTACTTC CASRGGNRNQETQYF
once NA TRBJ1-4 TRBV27 TGTGCCAGCAGTTTAGGGAGACCTAATGAAAAACTGTTTTTT CASSLGRPNEKLFF
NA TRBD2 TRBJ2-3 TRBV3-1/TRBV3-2 TGTGCCAGCAGCCAGGGGACTAGCAATACGCAGTATTTT CASSQGTSNTQYF
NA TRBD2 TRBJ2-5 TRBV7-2 TGTGCCAGCAGCCGGACTAGAGGGCAAGAGACCCAGTACTTC CASSRTRGQETQYF
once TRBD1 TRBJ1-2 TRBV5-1 TGCGCCAGCAGCTTGGAGGGACAGCGTAACTATGGCTACACCTTC CASSLEGQRNYGYTF
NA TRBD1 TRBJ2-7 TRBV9 TGTGCCAGCAGCCCGGGACAGAGCGCCTACGAGCAGTACTTC CASSPGQSAYEQYF
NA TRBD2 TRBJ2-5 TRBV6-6 TGTGCCAGCAGCCGGGGTGAGCTAGCGGGAGGAGAGACCCAGTACTTC CASSRGELAGGETQYF
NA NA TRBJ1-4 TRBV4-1 TGCGCCAGCAGCCCCTGGGGTGCGGGAAAACTGTTTTTT CASSPWGAGKLFF
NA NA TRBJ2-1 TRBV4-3 TGCGCCAGCAGCCAAGCTCCTACGGGGACTCAGCTTTACAATGAGCAGTTCTTC CASSQAPTGTQLYNEQFF
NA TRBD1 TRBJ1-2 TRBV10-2 TGCGCCAGCAGTGACCGACAGGGAAGCCTTGGCTACACCTTC CASSDRQGSLGYTF
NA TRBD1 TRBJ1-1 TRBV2 TGTGCCAGCAGAGGACAGGGGAACACTGAAGCTTTCTTT CASRGQGNTEAFF
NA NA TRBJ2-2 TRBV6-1 TGTGCCAGCAGTGGGGCGTGGCTAGCAGACACCGGGGAGCTGTTTTTT CASSGAWLADTGELFF
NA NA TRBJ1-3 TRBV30 TGTGCCTGGCAGACAGGCGTAGGAAACACCATATATTTT CAWQTGVGNTIYF
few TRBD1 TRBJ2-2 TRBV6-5 TGTGCCAGCAGTTACTCAATAAGAGGGGGCCACGGGGAGCTGTTTTTT CASSYSIRGGHGELFF
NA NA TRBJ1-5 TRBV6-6 TGTGCCAGCAGTCGATCAGGGGTCTACAATCAGCCCCAGCATTTT CASSRSGVYNQPQHF
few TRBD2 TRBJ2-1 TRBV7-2 TGTGCCAGCGGGACGGGAGGGCGGAATGAGCAGTTCTTC CASGTGGRNEQFF
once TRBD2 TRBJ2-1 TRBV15 TGTGCCACCAGCAGAGAACGGGGAGGGCATCATGAGCAGTTCTTC CATSRERGGHHEQFF
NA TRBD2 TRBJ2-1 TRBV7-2 TGTGCCAGCAGCTTAGCGCCGACTAGCGGGAGCCTGTTCTTC CASSLAPTSGSLFF
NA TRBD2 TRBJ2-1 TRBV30 TGTGCCTGGAGCCGCGGGACTAGCGGGACCCACAATGAGCAGTTCTTC CAWSRGTSGTHNEQFF